What follows is one TCR beta chain and its context. This clonotype came up many times. Its antigen is still unknown. No clone much larger than this one lies a single base away; base qualities are absent. These data originate in a study of T cells after yellow fever vaccination (dated by TCRdb to about 2019). Describing the broader study: The SMART-Seq v4 Ultra Low Input RNA kit was used to prepare libraries from fractions with low cell numbers. Two healthy male donors, one aged 18 to 29 and one aged 30 to 40 years, were included in the cohort. To follow T-cell clones before and after primary and booster YFV17D yellow fever vaccination, bulk TCR alpha and beta repertoires were sequenced over time. Bulk PBMC replicates and cell subsets were isolated from blood drawn at multiple timepoints before and after both primary and secondary immunization.

The paper's findings and limits, for the study overall: FACS-sorted repertoires could contain abundant contaminating clonotypes from the bulk population, so computational filtering was required. Most clones expanded after primary vaccination (approximately 95% of CD4 and 80% to 90% of CD8) were re-detected after the booster, suggesting that broad memory maintenance occurred. The study included only two donors, which limits how far the findings can be generalized. A small fraction of clonotypes showed up in both the CD4 and CD8 compartments, probably as a result of convergent recombination. Compared with the primary T-cell response, the secondary T-cell response was faster but weaker, reaching its peak on day 5 rather than on day 15.

In the paper's terms, the treatment or condition label means: live attenuated yellow fever vaccine strain. At each blood-draw timepoint, two biological replicates of bulk PBMCs were obtained. A standard Ficoll-Paque protocol was used to isolate PBMCs from peripheral blood. TriZol was used to extract RNA from bulk PBMCs, from CD4 and CD8 fractions, and from dextramer-positive and dextramer-negative fractions. Spanning cysteine to phenylalanine, the CDR3 consists of 18 amino acids. The CDR3 DNA has 54 bases and is translated from base 1. Here V drops 4 bases and J drops 5 bases, and the junction holds 13 bases not matched to any gene. The CDR1 and CDR2 encoded by the germline V gene are LGHNA and YNFKEQ. TCR cDNA was synthesized by 5'RACE template switching, which introduced a universal primer site and unique molecular identifiers. Priming for cDNA synthesis came from both the TCR alpha and TCR beta constant segments. Library amplification used two PCR steps, and the second PCR step added sample barcodes and sequencing adapters. Sequencing of the libraries was done on either Illumina HiSeq 2500 (2x100 bp) or NovaSeq (2x150 bp). The authors processed their data as follows. MIGEC handled demultiplexing of reads and collapsing into UMI consensus sequences, while MiXCR performed V(D)J alignment. Vaccine-responding clonotypes were identified with edgeR using replicate PBMC samples, with FDR below 0.01 and a log2 fold change above 5 up to day 15 being required. Each bulk clonotype was labeled CD4 or CD8 based on which sequenced repertoire, CD4 or CD8, contained the clonotype at higher abundance. In TCRdb, the public reads were trimmed at Q25 with fastp and aligned with MiXCR, with productive beta chains retained. Every CDR3 protein is listed once, alongside the most common genes and DNA of its rows. In this record, the V and J calls reflect TCRdb's handling and not the investigators' own analysis. The sample table records some 390,000 distinct CDR3 sequences; 6.2% of these occur just once. 14% to 15% of the sample belongs to the ten largest clones.

The source of this sequence is a man aged 25 to 40 who received the YFV17D yellow fever vaccine. Sequences were derived from PBMCs, sampled 5 days after the yellow fever booster vaccination. The rearrangement combines TRBV4-2 with TRBJ2-7, with 14 bases aligning to TRBD2. The nucleotide sequence reads TGTGCCAGCAGCCTGCCCGGGACTAGCGGGAGTCATCGTCACGAGCAGTACTTC. It specifies CASSLPGTSGSHRHEQYF.